Presented here are 17 T cell receptor beta chains from one specimen sequenced in a study of blood T cells in healthy people across ages. Combining a sample-barcoded 5' primer with a J-beta primer mix, a second PCR ran for 7 to 11 cycles. MiXCR was run by TCRdb on the 5' RACE reads, yielding one entry per CDR3 protein. The sample has roughly 500,000 distinct CDR3 sequences; roughly 29% are singletons. Sample: blood. All receptors derive from a woman between 65 and 79 years old in good health.

V is TRBV7-2 and J is TRBJ2-5; 10 bases agree with TRBD2. The J call is in doubt because the DNA end fits TRBJ2-1 better. Germline CDR1 reads SGHTA; CDR2 reads FQGNSA. This CDR3 has 16 amino acids. The CDR3 region has the DNA TGTGCCAGCAGACCTCCGGGACCAGCGGGGGGGCATGAGCAGTTCTTC. Translated, it gives CASRPPGPAGGHEQFF.

The chain carries TRBV7-9 and TRBJ1-2; the D gene is possibly TRBD1 (5 bases). The germline V gene encodes CDR1 SEHNR and CDR2 FQNEAQ (reference sequence). Between the trimmed V and J ends, which lost 6 bases and 0 bases, there was a span of 17 bases. The CDR3 extends over 16 amino acids. CDR3 DNA: TGTGCCAGCAGTTGGGGACTGGGACGACCTAACTATGGCTACACCTTC. This encodes CASSWGLGRPNYGYTF.

The chain recombines TRBV4-3 with TRBJ1-2, with D possibly matching TRBD1 (6 bases). This CDR3 spans 16 amino acids. V dropped 5 bases and J dropped 8 bases, with 24 bases sitting between them. Germline CDR1 is LGHNA and CDR2 is YSLEER. The CDR3 reads CASSSYGGGRLGGYTF. CDR3 in DNA: TGCGCCAGCAGCTCATACGGCGGGGGGCGTTTAGGCGGCTACACCTTC.

With respect to this clonotype: Germline and junction disagree at one end, which may indicate a read error. The rearrangement links TRBV12-3 or TRBV12-4 to TRBJ1-4; 9 bases fit TRBD1. The CDR3 consists of 16 residues. CDR3 region: CAGSLATGGATEKLFF. CDR3 nucleotides: TGTGCCGGCAGTTTAGCTACAGGGGGCGCGACTGAAAAACTGTTTTTT.

In DNA form, the CDR3 reads TGTGCCATCAGGGGACAGGGCAATCAGCCCCAGCATTTT. Residues: CAIRGQGNQPQHF. The chain has TRBV10-3 and TRBJ1-5; 8 nucleotides align to TRBD1. This CDR3 is 13 amino acids long. Trimming at V came to 6 bases and at J to 2 bases, leaving 0 bases not matched to a gene. Germline CDR1 is ENHRY and CDR2 is SYGVKD.

The DNA for the CDR3 is TGTGCCAGCAGTAAACAGGGGAACACCATATATTTT. This sequence encodes CASSKQGNTIYF. The chain recombines TRBV6-5 with TRBJ1-3, with 7 bases fitting TRBD1. J lost 7 bases, V lost 5 bases, and 2 bases had no gene match. The CDR3 loop spans 12 amino acids. Germline V gene lookup returns CDR1 MNHEY and CDR2 SVGAGI.

This clonotype was seen a handful of times. V gene TRBV12-3 or TRBV12-4 combines with J gene TRBJ2-1; 10 nucleotides line up with TRBD2. The V gene end was trimmed by 3 bases and the J gene end by 10 bases; junction bases not matched to a gene: 9. The CDR3 is made up of 15 amino acids. Here the CDR3 reads CASSFSSGGPGEQFF. The CDR3 DNA follows: TGTGCCAGCAGTTTTAGTAGCGGGGGGCCGGGGGAGCAGTTCTTC.

This clonotype was recorded a few times. V is TRBV7-7 and J is TRBJ2-6; 9 nucleotides agree with TRBD2. Looked up from germline, CDR1 is SSHAT and CDR2 is FNYEAQ (reference sequence). V shed 5 bases, J shed 0 bases, and the junction held 14 bases outside the gene matches. The CDR3 is 20 amino acids. The CDR3 coding sequence is TGTGCCAGCAGCCCCGGGGGTAGCGGGGGCCGCAGCTCTGGGGCCAACGTCCTGACTTTC. This sequence encodes CASSPGGSGGRSSGANVLTF.

A few counts support this clonotype. The rearrangement links TRBV20-1 to TRBJ2-3; the D is unclear. CDR1 is DFQATT and CDR2 is SNEGSKA in the germline V gene (reference sequence). Trimming removed 3 bases from V and 4 bases from J, with 14 bases in between. The CDR3 runs 14 residues. CDR3 region: CSAREYWAPDTQYF. The CDR3 DNA sequence: TGCAGTGCTAGGGAATATTGGGCGCCAGATACGCAGTATTTT.

V is TRBV2 and J is TRBJ1-5; a possible D gene is TRBD1 (5 bases). CDR1 is SNHLY, CDR2 FYNNEI, per germline. Trimming pared 6 bases from V and 5 bases from J, leaving 11 bases between. The CDR3 has 13 residues. CDR3 protein: CASSEGGDQPQHF. The CDR3 DNA follows: TGTGCCAGCAGCGAGGGAGGGGATCAGCCCCAGCATTTT.

The chain carries TRBV6-1 and TRBJ2-1; D is tentatively TRBD1 or TRBD2 (5 bases each). Germline V CDR1 and CDR2: MNHNS, SASEGT. The CDR3 totals 15 residues. The V gene lost 3 bases and the J gene lost 9 bases, with 18 bases spanning the gap. The CDR3 reads CASSESGTPWSEQFF. The CDR3 DNA reads TGTGCCAGCAGTGAGTCCGGGACCCCTTGGAGTGAGCAGTTCTTC.

The chain carries TRBV20-1 and TRBJ2-3; the match to TRBD2 covers 9 bases. The CDR3 is 16 residues long. Trimming took 0 bases from V and 5 from J; bases not matched to a gene: 9. Germline-derived CDR1 and CDR2 are DFQATT and SNEGSKA (reference sequence). The CDR3 nucleotides read TGCAGTGCTAGAGACCCCCGCGGGGGGGGCGGAGATACGCAGTATTTT. Amino acids: CSARDPRGGGGDTQYF.

This clonotype was found a few times. The chain couples TRBV5-1 to TRBJ2-3; possibly TRBD1 or TRBD2 for D (5 bases each). V was shortened by 1 base and J by 4 bases, with 22 bases between the two germline ends. Germline CDR1 SGHRS, CDR2 YFSETQ. The CDR3 consists of 18 residues. CDR3 region: CASSLIIRIGREPDTQYF. The DNA for the CDR3 is TGCGCCAGCAGCTTGATCATTAGGATCGGCAGGGAGCCAGATACGCAGTATTTT.

This clonotype was detected a few times. The genes are TRBV29-1 and TRBJ2-5, with 11 bases identical to TRBD2. Germline trimming cut 5 bases from V and 8 bases from J; bases unmatched to any gene: 16. Per the germline V gene, CDR1 is SQVTM and CDR2 is ANQGSEA. The CDR3 sequence is 16 residues long. CDR3: CSVRWTSGLISGTQYF. The CDR3 nucleotides are TGCAGCGTTCGTTGGACTAGCGGGCTGATCAGCGGAACCCAGTACTTC.

V and J are TRBV24-1 and TRBJ2-1, with D maybe TRBD2 (6 bases). The CDR3 is 14 amino acids. CDR1 is KGHDR and CDR2 is SFDVKD in the germline V gene. V gave up 7 bases and J gave up 7 bases, with 16 bases separating them. CDR3: CATRPTGGYNEQFF. The CDR3 DNA sequence: TGTGCCACCAGACCTACCGGGGGTTATAATGAGCAGTTCTTC.

This clonotype was detected a few times. The gene calls are TRBV7-2 and TRBJ1-4; D call uncertain. Trimming removed 5 bases at V and 7 bases at J, with 14 bases between. Per the germline V gene, CDR1 is SGHTA and CDR2 is FQGNSA. The CDR3 covers 14 residues. The CDR3 sequence is CASSPNRAPEKLFF. In DNA form, the CDR3 reads TGTGCCAGCAGCCCCAACCGGGCCCCTGAAAAACTGTTTTTT.

The chain links TRBV5-1 to TRBJ2-1; possibly TRBD1 or TRBD2 for D (6 bases each). The germline gives CDR1 SGHRS, CDR2 YFSETQ. V lost 4 bases to trimming and J lost 10 bases, with 15 bases between them. The CDR3 consists of 13 residues. CDR3 nucleotide sequence: TGCGCCAGCAGCCCGGAGGGACATTACGAGCAGTTCTTC. This gives the protein CASSPEGHYEQFF.